One and the same sample provided the 7 T cell receptor beta chains below, sequenced in a study of T cells in Graves' hyperthyroidism and ophthalmopathy. It was RNA transcripts that yielded the amplified TCR beta CDR3 regions. HTBI primers drove first-round RT-PCR of the TCR CDR3. From the multiplex PCR reads, TCRdb called clonotypes with MiXCR, one entry per CDR3 protein. The sample carries 300,000 to 400,000 distinct CDR3 sequences, roughly 18% recorded once. Source material: blood. These TCRs come from a woman between 45 and 65 years old with Graves' hyperthyroidism.

J is TRBJ2-5 and V is TRBV15; D is undetermined. The V end was cut by 1 base, the J end by 0 bases, with 3 bases between. The CDR3 is made up of 13 amino acids. Germline CDR1 and CDR2: LNHNV and YYDKDF (reference sequence). The DNA for the CDR3 is TGTGCCACCAGCAGAGGGTACCAAGAGACCCAGTACTTC. Amino acid sequence: CATSRGYQETQYF.

This clonotype was counted only a few times. The chain has TRBV6-1 and TRBJ1-5; the match to TRBD1 covers 8 bases. This CDR3 is built from 17 residues. Unmatched junction bases numbered 14, after V lost 5 bases and J lost 5 bases. Germline loops: CDR1 MNHNS, CDR2 SASEGT. The CDR3 region is CASSQPGGRGLDQPQHF. CDR3 nucleotides: TGTGCCAGCAGTCAACCCGGGGGCAGGGGGCTAGATCAGCCCCAGCATTTT.

This clonotype came up many times. V gene TRBV20-1 combines with J gene TRBJ1-2; no clear D gene. CDR1 and CDR2 (germline): DFQATT, SNEGSKA (reference sequence). The CDR3 is made up of 10 amino acids. V was pared by 6 bases and J by 5 bases, with 7 bases between. The CDR3 DNA is TGCAGTGCAAGGAGTTATGGCTACACCTTC. This encodes CSARSYGYTF.

This clonotype has ten or more counts. The chain is built from TRBV27 and TRBJ2-3, with TRBD2 matching over 8 bases. The CDR3 sequence is 14 residues long. With 6 bases clipped from V and 5 bases from J, the junction kept 7 bases outside the gene matches. Germline loops: CDR1 MNHEY, CDR2 SMNVEV (reference sequence). CDR3 nucleotides: TGTGCCAGCAGCTCGGGACTAGGGAGAGATACGCAGTATTTT. Protein sequence: CASSSGLGRDTQYF.

This clonotype was counted ten times or more. This chain connects TRBV4-1 to TRBJ2-3; D remains unclear. Trimming cost V 1 base and J 4 bases, with 9 bases left between them. The CDR3 covers 14 residues. Looked up from germline, CDR1 is MGHRA and CDR2 is YSYEKL. The CDR3 is CASSQASTADTQYF. CDR3 bases: TGCGCCAGCAGCCAAGCCAGCACGGCAGATACGCAGTATTTT.

This clonotype showed up many times. The chain couples TRBV7-8 to TRBJ1-5; D is perhaps TRBD1 (6 bases). CDR3 length: 13 amino acids. Germline V lookup: CDR1 SGHVS, CDR2 FQNEAQ. Trimming removed 4 bases at V and 4 bases at J, with 8 bases between. The CDR3 loop is CASSSGANQPQHF. CDR3 in DNA: TGTGCCAGCAGCTCAGGGGCAAATCAGCCCCAGCATTTT.

In this sample, this clonotype turned up a few times. The chain has TRBV29-1 and TRBJ1-1, with 9 bases fitting TRBD1. V lost 6 bases, J lost 4 bases, and 3 bases stayed unmatched. This CDR3 comprises 12 residues. Germline CDR1 and CDR2: SQVTM and ANQGSEA. In DNA, the CDR3 is TGCAGCGTCACAGGGGGCATCACTGAAGCTTTCTTT. It specifies CSVTGGITEAFF.